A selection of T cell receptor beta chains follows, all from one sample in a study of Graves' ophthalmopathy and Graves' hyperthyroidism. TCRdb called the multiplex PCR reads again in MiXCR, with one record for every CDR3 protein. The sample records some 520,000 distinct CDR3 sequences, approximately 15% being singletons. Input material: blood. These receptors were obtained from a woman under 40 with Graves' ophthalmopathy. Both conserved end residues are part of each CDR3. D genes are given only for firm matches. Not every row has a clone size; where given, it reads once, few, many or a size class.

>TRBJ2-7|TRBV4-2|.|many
CASSQEVGGSYEQYF
TGTGCCAGCAGCCAAGAAGTCGGGGGCTCCTACGAGCAGTACTTC
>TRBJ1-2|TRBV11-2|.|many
CASSLEAVTTGYTF
TGTGCCAGCAGCTTAGAGGCAGTCACTACCGGCTACACCTTC
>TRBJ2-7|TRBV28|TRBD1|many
CAHNRGQEQYF
TGTGCCCACAACAGGGGGCAGGAGCAGTACTTC
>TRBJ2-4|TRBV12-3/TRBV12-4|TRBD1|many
CATGQGATKNIQYF
TGTGCGACCGGCCAGGGGGCGACCAAAAACATTCAGTACTTC
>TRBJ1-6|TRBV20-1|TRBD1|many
CSARGVQGISSYNSPLHF
TGCAGTGCTAGAGGGGTACAGGGGATAAGCTCCTATAATTCACCCCTCCACTTT
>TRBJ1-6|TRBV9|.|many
CASRARLQGDSPLHF
TGTGCCAGCAGGGCTAGGCTACAGGGCGATTCACCCCTCCACTTT
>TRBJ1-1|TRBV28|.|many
CASSTSWEDRGNTEAFF
TGTGCCAGCAGTACTAGTTGGGAGGACAGAGGGAACACTGAAGCTTTCTTT
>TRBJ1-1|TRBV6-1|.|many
CASSEVLGPPEAFF
TGTGCCAGCAGTGAAGTGTTGGGTCCCCCTGAAGCTTTCTTT
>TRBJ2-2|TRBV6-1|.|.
CASSSETYTGELFF
TGTGCCAGCAGCTCCGAGACTTACACCGGGGAGCTGTTTTTT
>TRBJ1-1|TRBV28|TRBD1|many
CASSSATGGRITEAFF
TGTGCCAGCAGTAGTGCGACAGGGGGACGGATCACTGAAGCTTTCTTT
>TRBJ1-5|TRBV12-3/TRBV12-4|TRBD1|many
CASSETGQGNQPQHF
TGTGCCAGCAGTGAGACGGGACAGGGGAATCAGCCCCAGCATTTT
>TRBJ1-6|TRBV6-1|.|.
CASSPGTVGDSPLHF
TGTGCCAGCAGTCCCGGGACCGTCGGCGATTCACCCCTCCACTTT
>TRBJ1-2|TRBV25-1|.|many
CASMGSNYGYTF
TGTGCCAGCATGGGATCGAACTATGGCTACACCTTC
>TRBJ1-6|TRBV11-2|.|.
CASSLDRTPLHF
TGTGCCAGCAGCTTAGATCGGACACCCCTCCACTTT
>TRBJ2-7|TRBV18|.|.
CASSPGGVNEQDF
TGTGCCAGCTCACCAGGCGGGGTCAACGAGCAGGACTTC
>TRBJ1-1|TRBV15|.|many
CATSRRLNTEAFF
TGTGCCACCAGCAGACGGCTGAACACTGAAGCTTTCTTT
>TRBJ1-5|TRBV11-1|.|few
CASSLWDGEEYQPQHF
TGTGCCAGCAGCTTATGGGACGGCGAAGAGTATCAGCCCCAGCATTTT
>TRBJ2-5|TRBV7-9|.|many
CASSLASAETQYF
TGTGCCAGCAGCTTAGCCAGTGCAGAGACCCAGTACTTC
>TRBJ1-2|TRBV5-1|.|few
CASSWGTGSSGYTF
TGCGCCAGCAGCTGGGGAACAGGGAGTTCTGGCTACACCTTC
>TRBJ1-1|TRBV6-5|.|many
CASSYYGTANTEAFF
TGTGCCAGCAGTTACTACGGGACGGCGAACACTGAAGCTTTCTTT
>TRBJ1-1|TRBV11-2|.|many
CASSRGQMTQGEAFF
TGTGCCAGCAGCCGCGGACAGATGACCCAGGGTGAAGCTTTCTTT
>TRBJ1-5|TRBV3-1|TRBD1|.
CASSQGQPSNQPQHF
TGTGCCAGCAGCCAGGGACAGCCTAGCAATCAGCCCCAGCATTTT
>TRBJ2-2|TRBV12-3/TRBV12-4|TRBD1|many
CASSRTGSLTGELFF
TGTGCCAGCAGCCGGACAGGGAGCCTCACCGGGGAGCTGTTTTTT
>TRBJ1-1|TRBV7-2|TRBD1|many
CASKLDRENTEAFF
TGTGCCAGCAAGCTGGACAGGGAGAACACTGAAGCTTTCTTT